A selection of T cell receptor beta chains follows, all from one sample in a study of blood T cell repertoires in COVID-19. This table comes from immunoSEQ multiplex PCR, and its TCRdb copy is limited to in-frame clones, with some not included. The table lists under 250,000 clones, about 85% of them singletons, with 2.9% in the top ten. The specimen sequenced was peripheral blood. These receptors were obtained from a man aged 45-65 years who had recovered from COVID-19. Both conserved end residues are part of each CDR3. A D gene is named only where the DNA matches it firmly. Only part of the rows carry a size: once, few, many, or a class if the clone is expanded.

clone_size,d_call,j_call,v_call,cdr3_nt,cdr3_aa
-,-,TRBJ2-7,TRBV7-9,TGTGCCAGCAGCACCGAGGCCCCGGGCGAGCAGTACTTC,CASSTEAPGEQYF
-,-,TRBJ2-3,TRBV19,TGTGCCAGTAGAAAACTACAGGGATTGGGCACAGATACGCAGTATTTT,CASRKLQGLGTDTQYF
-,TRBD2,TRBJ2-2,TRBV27,TGTGCCAGCAGTTTATCCAGACTAGCGGGTAACACCGGGGAGCTGTTTTTT,CASSLSRLAGNTGELFF
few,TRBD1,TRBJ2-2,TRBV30,TGTGCCTGGAGTCAACCCCGGGACAGGGGCCACACCGGGGAGCTGTTTTTT,CAWSQPRDRGHTGELFF
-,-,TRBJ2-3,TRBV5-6,TGTGCCAGCAGCTTGCGGAGCACAGATACGCAGTATTTT,CASSLRSTDTQYF
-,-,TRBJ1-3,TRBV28,TGTGCCAGCACCACGGGAAGTTCTGGAAACACCATATATTTT,CASTTGSSGNTIYF
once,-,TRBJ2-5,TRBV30,TGTGCCTGGAGTTTGGACAGTCAAGAGACCCAGTACTTC,CAWSLDSQETQYF
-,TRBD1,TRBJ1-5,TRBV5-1,TGCGCCAGCAGCTACGGGACAGGGGATCAGCCCCAGCATTTT,CASSYGTGDQPQHF
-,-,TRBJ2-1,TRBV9,TGTGCCAGCAGCGTAGCCTCTAGAAGTTTTGATGAGCAGTTCTTC,CASSVASRSFDEQFF
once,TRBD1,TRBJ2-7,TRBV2,TGTGCCGGAAAGACTACAGGGGTGTCCTACGAGCAGTACTTC,CAGKTTGVSYEQYF
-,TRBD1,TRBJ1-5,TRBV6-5,TGTGCCAGCAGGGGGGACAGGGCCCAGCCCCAGCATTTT,CASRGDRAQPQHF
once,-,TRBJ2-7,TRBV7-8,TGTGCCAGCAGCTTAGAGGGGGGGTACTACGAGCAGTACTTC,CASSLEGGYYEQYF
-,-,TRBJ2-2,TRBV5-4,TGTGCCAGCAGTCCTAATGGGGGGAGCGGCACCGGGGAGCTGTTTTTT,CASSPNGGSGTGELFF